This T cell receptor beta chain was sequenced for a study of T cells in Graves' hyperthyroidism and ophthalmopathy. General study findings and limits: Patients with ophthalmopathy were separated from those with stable hyperthyroidism by a 13 V-J model.

The investigators amplified TCR beta CDR3 regions from RNA transcripts. During a first-round RT-PCR of the TCR CDR3, the HTBI primer set was used. TCRdb re-analysed the multiplex PCR reads in MiXCR, keeping a single row per CDR3 protein. This sample has hundreds of thousands of distinct CDR3 sequences; about a sixth occur once, and the top ten carry 14%. The CDR3 is 14 residues long. CDR1 and CDR2 (germline): DFQATT, SNEGSKA (reference sequence). The trim removed 6 bases at V and 2 bases at J, leaving 7 bases unmatched. Hyperthyroidism had been newly diagnosed in patients aged 18 to 65, and its duration was under 2 months. This clonotype has at least ten counts. Its antigen is unknown.

The clonotype was recovered from a young woman with Graves' hyperthyroidism. Specimen: blood. The chain recombines TRBV20-1 with TRBJ1-3, with 7 bases aligning to TRBD1. In nucleotides, the CDR3 is TGCAGTGCCCTAGACAGGGTGGCTGGAAACACCATATATTTT. This gives the protein CSALDRVAGNTIYF.